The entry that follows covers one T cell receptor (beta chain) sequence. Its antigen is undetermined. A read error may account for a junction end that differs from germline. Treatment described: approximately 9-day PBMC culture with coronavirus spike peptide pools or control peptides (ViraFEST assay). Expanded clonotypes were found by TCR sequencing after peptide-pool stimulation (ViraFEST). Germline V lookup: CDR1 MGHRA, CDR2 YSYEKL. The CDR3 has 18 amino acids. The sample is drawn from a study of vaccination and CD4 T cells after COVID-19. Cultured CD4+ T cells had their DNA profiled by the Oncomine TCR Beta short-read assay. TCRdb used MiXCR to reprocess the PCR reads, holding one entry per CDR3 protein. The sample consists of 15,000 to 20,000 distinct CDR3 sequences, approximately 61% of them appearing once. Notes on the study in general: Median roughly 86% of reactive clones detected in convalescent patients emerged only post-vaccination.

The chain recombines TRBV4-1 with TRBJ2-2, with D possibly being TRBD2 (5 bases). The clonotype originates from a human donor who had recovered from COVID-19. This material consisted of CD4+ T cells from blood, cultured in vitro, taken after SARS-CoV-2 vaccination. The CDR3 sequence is CASSQERRGLGNTGELFF. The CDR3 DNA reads TGCGCCAGTAGCCAAGAACGGCGTGGACTGGGGAACACCGGGGAGCTGTTTTTT.